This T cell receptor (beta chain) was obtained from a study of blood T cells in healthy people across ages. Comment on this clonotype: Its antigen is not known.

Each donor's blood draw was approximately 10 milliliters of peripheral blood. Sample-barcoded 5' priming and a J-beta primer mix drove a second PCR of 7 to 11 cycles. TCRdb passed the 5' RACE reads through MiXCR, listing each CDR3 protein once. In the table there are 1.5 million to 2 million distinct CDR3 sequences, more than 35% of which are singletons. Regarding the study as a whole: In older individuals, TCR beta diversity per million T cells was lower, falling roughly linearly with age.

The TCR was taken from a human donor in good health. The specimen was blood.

The CDR3 region has the DNA TGCAGTGCTAGTGATTCACGCAAGACCACAGATACGCAGTACTTC. As protein: CSASDSRKTTDTQYF. The chain links TRBV20-1 to TRBJ2-4; no clear D gene. This CDR3 comprises 15 residues. The V end lost 3 bases, the J end lost 13 bases, and 25 bases lay between the germline ends. CDR1 is DFQATT and CDR2 is SNEGSKA in the germline V gene (reference sequence).